This T cell receptor beta chain was captured by sequencing in a study of human T cells and chemical hapten exposure. Each CDR3 protein is one row after TCRdb ran MiXCR on the RACE reads. The sample gives approximately 90,000 distinct CDR3 sequences, 8.5% to 9% of which show up once; around 2.6% is in the top ten. This clonotype was observed a handful of times. Documented time point: pre-sensitization, week 0. Documented treatment: therapeutic diphenylcyclopropenone sensitization with weekly scalp DPC. The germline V gene encodes CDR1 LNHDA and CDR2 SQIVND (reference sequence). CDR3 length equals 14 residues. V dropped 10 bases and J dropped 4; count of bases not matched to a gene: 9.

The chain links TRBV19 to TRBJ2-3; TRBD1 agrees at 9 bases. The clonotype was recovered from a man aged 35 to 55 with alopecia areata. Some clones in this sample may be carry-over from other donors' samples. This material consisted of whole blood, taken in connection with sensitization to the hapten diphenylcyclopropenone (DPC). The CDR3 reads CATGTGPAADTQYF. CDR3 in DNA: TGTGCCACCGGGACAGGGCCGGCAGCAGATACGCAGTATTTT.